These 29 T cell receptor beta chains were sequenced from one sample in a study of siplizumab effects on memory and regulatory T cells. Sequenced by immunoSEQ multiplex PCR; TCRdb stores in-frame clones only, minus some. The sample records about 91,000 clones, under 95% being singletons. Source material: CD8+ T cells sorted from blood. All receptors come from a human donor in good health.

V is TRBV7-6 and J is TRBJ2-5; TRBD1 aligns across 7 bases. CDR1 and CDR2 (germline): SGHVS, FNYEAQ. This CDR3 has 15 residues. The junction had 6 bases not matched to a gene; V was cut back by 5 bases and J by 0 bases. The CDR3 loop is CASSPGQAYQETQYF. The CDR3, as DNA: TGTGCCAGCAGCCCCGGACAGGCCTACCAAGAGACCCAGTACTTC.

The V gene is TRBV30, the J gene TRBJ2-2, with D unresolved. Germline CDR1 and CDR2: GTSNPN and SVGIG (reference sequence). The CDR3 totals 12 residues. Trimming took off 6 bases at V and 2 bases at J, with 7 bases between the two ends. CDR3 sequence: CACTGNTGELFF. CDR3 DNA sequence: TGTGCCTGTACGGGTAACACCGGGGAGCTGTTTTTT.

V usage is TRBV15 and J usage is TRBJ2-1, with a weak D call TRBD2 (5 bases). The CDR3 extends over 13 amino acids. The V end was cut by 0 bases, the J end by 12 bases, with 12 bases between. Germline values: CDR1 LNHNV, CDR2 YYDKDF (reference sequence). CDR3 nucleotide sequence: TGTGCCACCAGCAGAGATCTTTCTAGCAGGCAGTTCTTC. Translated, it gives CATSRDLSSRQFF.

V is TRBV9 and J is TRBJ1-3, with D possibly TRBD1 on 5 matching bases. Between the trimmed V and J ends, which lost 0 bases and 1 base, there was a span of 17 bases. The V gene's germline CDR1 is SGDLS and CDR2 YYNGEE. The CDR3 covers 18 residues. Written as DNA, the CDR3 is TGTGCCAGCAGCGTAGAGGGTCCAGGGCGTATTTCTGGAAACACCATATATTTT. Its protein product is CASSVEGPGRISGNTIYF.

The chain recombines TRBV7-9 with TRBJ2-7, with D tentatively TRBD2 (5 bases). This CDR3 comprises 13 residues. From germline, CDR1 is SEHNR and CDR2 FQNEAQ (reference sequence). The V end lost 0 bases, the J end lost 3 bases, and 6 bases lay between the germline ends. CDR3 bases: TGTGCCAGCAGCTTAGCGAGGGACTACGAGCAGTACTTC. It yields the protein CASSLARDYEQYF.

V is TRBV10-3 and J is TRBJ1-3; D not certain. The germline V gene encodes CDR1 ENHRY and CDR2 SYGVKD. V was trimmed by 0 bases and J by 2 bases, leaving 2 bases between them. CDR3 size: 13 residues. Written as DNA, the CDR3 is TGTGCCATCAGTGAGTCACCTGGAAACACCATATATTTT. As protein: CAISESPGNTIYF.

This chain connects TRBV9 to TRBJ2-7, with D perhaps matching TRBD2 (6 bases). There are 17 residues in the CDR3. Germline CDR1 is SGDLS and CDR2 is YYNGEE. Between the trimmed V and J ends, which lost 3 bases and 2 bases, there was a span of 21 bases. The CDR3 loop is CASSGGPRAGPAYEQYF. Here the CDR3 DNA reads TGTGCCAGCAGCGGAGGTCCGCGGGCGGGGCCGGCCTACGAGCAGTACTTC.

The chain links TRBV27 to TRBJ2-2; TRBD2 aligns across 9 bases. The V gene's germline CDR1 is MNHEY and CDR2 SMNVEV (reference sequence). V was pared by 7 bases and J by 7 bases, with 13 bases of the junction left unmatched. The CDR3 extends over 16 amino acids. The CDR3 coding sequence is TGTGCCAGCACTGATTTGTTAGCGGGAGTTGGCGGGGAGCTGTTTTTT. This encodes CASTDLLAGVGGELFF.

The CDR3 protein is CASSGGTSGGTNTGELFF. In nucleotides, the CDR3 is TGTGCCAGCAGCGGCGGGACTAGCGGGGGAACGAACACCGGGGAGCTGTTTTTT. The V gene is TRBV9, the J gene TRBJ2-2; 14 bases line up with TRBD2. The CDR3 is 18 residues long. Germline values: CDR1 SGDLS, CDR2 YYNGEE. The V gene end was trimmed by 3 bases and the J gene end by 0 bases; junction bases not matched to a gene: 4.

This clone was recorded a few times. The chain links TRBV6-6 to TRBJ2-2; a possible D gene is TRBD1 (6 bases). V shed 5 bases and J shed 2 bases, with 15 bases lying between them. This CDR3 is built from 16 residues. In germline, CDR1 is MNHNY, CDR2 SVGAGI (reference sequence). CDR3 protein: CASSPGQQLNTGELFF. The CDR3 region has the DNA TGTGCCAGCAGTCCCGGACAGCAATTAAACACCGGGGAGCTGTTTTTT.

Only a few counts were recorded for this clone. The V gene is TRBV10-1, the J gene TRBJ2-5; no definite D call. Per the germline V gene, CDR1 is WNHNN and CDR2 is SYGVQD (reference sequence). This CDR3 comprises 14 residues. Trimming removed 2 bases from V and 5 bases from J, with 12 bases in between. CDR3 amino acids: CASSEAAVGETQYF. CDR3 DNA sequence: TGCGCCAGCAGTGAGGCCGCAGTAGGGGAGACCCAGTACTTC.

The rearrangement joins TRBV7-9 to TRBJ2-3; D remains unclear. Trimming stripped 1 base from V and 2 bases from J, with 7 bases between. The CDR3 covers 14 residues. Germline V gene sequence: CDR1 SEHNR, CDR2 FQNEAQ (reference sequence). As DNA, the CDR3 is TGTGCCAGCAGCTTAGGCTCGTCCACAGATACGCAGTATTTT. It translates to CASSLGSSTDTQYF.

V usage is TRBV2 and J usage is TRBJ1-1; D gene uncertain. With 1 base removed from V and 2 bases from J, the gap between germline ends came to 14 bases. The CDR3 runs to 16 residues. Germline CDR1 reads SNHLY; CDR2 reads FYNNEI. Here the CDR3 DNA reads TGTGCCAGCAGTGAAGGGGCCGAAAGGACCAACACTGAAGCTTTCTTT. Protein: CASSEGAERTNTEAFF.

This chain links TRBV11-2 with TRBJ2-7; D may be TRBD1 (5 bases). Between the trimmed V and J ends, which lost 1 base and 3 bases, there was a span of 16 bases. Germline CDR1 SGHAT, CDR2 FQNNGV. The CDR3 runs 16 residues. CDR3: CASSLGSGQSRYEQYF. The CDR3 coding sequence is TGTGCCAGCAGCTTAGGTTCTGGACAAAGCCGCTACGAGCAGTACTTC.

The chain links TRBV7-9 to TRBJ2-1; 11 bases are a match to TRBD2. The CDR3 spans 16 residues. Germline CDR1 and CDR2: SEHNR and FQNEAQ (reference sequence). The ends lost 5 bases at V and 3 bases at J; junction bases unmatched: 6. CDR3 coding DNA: TGTGCCAGCAGCCCCACTAGCGGGGGCATCTACAATGAGCAGTTCTTC. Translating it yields CASSPTSGGIYNEQFF.

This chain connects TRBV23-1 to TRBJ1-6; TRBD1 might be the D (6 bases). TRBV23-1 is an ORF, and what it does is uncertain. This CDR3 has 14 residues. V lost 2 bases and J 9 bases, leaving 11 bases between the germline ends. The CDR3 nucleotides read TGCGCCAGCAGTCAAGTCAGGGGTAGTTCACCCCTCCACTTT. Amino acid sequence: CASSQVRGSSPLHF.

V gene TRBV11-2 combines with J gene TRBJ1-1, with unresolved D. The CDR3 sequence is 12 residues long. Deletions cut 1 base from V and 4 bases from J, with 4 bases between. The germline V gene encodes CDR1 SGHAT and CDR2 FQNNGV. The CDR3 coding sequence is TGTGCCAGCAGCTTAGTTACCACTGAAGCTTTCTTT. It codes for CASSLVTTEAFF.

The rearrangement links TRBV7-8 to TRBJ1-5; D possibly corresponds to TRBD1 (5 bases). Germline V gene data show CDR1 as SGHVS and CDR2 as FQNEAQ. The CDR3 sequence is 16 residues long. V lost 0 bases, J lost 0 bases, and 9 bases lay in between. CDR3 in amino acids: CASSLAGAYSNQPQHF. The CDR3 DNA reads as TGTGCCAGCAGCTTAGCTGGGGCTTATAGCAATCAGCCCCAGCATTTT.

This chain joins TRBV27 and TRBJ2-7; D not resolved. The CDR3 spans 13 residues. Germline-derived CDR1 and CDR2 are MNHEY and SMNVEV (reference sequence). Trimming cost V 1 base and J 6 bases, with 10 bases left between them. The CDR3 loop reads CASSLYRFREQYF. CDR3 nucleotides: TGTGCCAGCAGTTTATACAGATTTCGCGAGCAGTACTTC.

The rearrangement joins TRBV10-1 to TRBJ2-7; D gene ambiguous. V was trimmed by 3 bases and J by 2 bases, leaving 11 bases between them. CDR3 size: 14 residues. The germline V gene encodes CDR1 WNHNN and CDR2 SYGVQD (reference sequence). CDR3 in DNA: TGCGCCAGCAGTGACCCGGGTGCGGCCTACGAGCAGTACTTC. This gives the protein CASSDPGAAYEQYF.

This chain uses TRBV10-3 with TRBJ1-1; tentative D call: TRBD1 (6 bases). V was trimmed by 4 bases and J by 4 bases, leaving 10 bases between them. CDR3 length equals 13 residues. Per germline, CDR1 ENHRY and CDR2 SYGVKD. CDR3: CAISVGGLTEAFF. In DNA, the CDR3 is TGTGCCATCAGTGTTGGGGGGCTCACTGAAGCTTTCTTT.

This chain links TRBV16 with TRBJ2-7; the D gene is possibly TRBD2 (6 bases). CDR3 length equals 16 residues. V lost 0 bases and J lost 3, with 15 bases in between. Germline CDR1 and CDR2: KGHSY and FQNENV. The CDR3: CASSQSVGTQYYEQYF. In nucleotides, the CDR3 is TGTGCCAGCAGCCAATCGGTCGGGACTCAATACTACGAGCAGTACTTC.

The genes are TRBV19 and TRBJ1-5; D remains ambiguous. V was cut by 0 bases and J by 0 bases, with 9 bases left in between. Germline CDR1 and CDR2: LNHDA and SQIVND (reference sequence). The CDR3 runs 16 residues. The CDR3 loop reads CASSIDQAFSNQPQHF. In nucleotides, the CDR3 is TGTGCCAGTAGTATAGATCAAGCTTTTAGCAATCAGCCCCAGCATTTT.

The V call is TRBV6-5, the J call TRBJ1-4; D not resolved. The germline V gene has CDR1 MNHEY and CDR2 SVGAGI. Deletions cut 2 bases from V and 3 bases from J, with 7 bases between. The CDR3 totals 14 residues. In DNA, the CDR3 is TGTGCCAGCAGTTACGGAGAGGCTAATGAAAAACTGTTTTTT. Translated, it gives CASSYGEANEKLFF.

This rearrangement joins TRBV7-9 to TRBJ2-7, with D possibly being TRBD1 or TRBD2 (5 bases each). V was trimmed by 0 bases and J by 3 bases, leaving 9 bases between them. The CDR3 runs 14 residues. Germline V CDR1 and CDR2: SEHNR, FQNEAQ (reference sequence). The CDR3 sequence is CASSLAGANYEQYF. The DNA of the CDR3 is TGTGCCAGCAGCTTAGCCGGGGCCAACTACGAGCAGTACTTC. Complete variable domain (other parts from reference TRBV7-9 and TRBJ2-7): DTGVSQNPRHKITKRGQNVTFRCDPISEHNRLYWYRQTLGQGPEFLTYFQNEAQLEKSRLLSDRFSAERPKGSFSTLEIQRTEQGDSAMYLCASSLAGANYEQYFGPGTRLTVT.

The CDR3 DNA sequence: TGCGCCAGCAGCCTCGGACTAGCTAGCACAGATACGCAGTATTTT. This codes for CASSLGLASTDTQYF. This chain connects TRBV4-1 to TRBJ2-3; 8 nucleotides agree with TRBD2. The germline CDR1 and CDR2 sequences are MGHRA and YSYEKL. The CDR3 extends over 15 amino acids. The V segment lost 4 bases and the J segment 0 bases; nucleotides outside the gene matches: 3.

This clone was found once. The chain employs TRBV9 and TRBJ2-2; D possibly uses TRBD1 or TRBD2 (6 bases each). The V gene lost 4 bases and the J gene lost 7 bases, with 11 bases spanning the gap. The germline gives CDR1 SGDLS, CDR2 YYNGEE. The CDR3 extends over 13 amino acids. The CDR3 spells CASSTGGVGELFF. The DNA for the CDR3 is TGTGCCAGCAGCACCGGGGGCGTCGGGGAGCTGTTTTTT.

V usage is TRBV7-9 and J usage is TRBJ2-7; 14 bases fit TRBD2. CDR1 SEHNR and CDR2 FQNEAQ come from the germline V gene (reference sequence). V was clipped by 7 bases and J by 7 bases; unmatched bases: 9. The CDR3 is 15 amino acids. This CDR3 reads CASTGLAGDLGEQYF. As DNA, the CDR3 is TGTGCCAGCACGGGACTAGCGGGAGACCTGGGGGAGCAGTACTTC.

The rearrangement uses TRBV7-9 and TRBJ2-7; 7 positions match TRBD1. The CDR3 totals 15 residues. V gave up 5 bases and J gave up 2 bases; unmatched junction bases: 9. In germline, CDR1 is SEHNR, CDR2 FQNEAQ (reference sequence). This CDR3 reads CASSPSPDRAYEQYF. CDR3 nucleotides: TGTGCCAGCAGCCCTTCGCCTGACAGGGCCTACGAGCAGTACTTC.